Shown below are 11 T cell receptor beta chains from a single sample sequenced in a study of T-cell memory formation after mild COVID-19. TCRdb reanalysed the 5' RACE reads using MiXCR and keeps one entry per CDR3 protein. The profile shows 550,000 to 600,000 distinct CDR3 sequences, less than 25% of them singletons. The source material was PBMCs or a T cell subset sorted from them (not recorded which). The source is an adult woman who had mild COVID-19 (a few samples of this study predate the infection). Cell type and time point are not known.

V and J are TRBV5-6 and TRBJ1-1; D call uncertain. The germline gives CDR1 SGHDT, CDR2 YYEEEE. Trimming cost V 5 bases and J 11 bases, with 19 bases left between them. The CDR3 is 13 residues long. CDR3 amino acids: CASRFTSEPKAFF. CDR3 nucleotide sequence: TGTGCCAGCAGATTTACTTCCGAGCCTAAGGCTTTCTTT.

This rearrangement joins TRBV10-3 to TRBJ2-7; 10 bases agree with TRBD1. With 6 bases clipped from V and 3 bases from J, the junction kept 11 bases outside the gene matches. The CDR3 covers 16 residues. Germline CDR1 reads ENHRY; CDR2 reads SYGVKD. CDR3: CAISGVGTGDFYEQYF. In DNA, the CDR3 is TGTGCCATCAGCGGGGTTGGGACAGGGGATTTCTACGAGCAGTACTTC.

This sequence joins TRBV12-2 and TRBJ2-1. TRBV12-2 is flagged as a pseudogene. This CDR3 spans 12 amino acids. The CDR3 here is CASRSRKNEQFF. CDR3 bases: TGTGCAAGTCGCTCCCGTAAAAATGAGCAGTTCTTC.

This clonotype was seen only a few times. V gene TRBV28 combines with J gene TRBJ1-2, with unresolved D. The germline V gene has CDR1 MDHEN and CDR2 SYDVKM. This CDR3 region has 16 residues. The germline V and J ends were trimmed by 4 bases and 4 bases, with 19 bases remaining between them. CDR3 DNA sequence: TGTGCCAGCAGTTCAGGATTCGGAGTGGGGTCCTATGGCTACACCTTC. Its translation: CASSSGFGVGSYGYTF.

CDR3 sequence (DNA): TGTGCCACCAGCAGACCCGGGGATAATCCAATACACACCATATATTTT. Translation: CATSRPGDNPIHTIYF. The rearrangement joins TRBV15 to TRBJ1-3; D ambiguous. V was pared by 2 bases and J by 8 bases, with 19 bases between. Germline CDR1 is LNHNV and CDR2 is YYDKDF (reference sequence). The CDR3 has 16 amino acids.

The rearrangement joins TRBV12-3 or TRBV12-4 to TRBJ2-3, with 10 positions matching TRBD2. The V segment lost 6 bases and the J segment 5 bases; nucleotides outside the gene matches: 11. This CDR3 contains 16 residues. The CDR3 coding sequence is TGTGCCAGCAGGCCCGTAGCGGGGGGTATGAAAGATACGCAGTATTTT. It translates to CASRPVAGGMKDTQYF.

The rearrangement joins TRBV4-1 to TRBJ2-7, with 8 positions matching TRBD2. CDR3 length: 16 amino acids. V was pared by 0 bases and J by 0 bases, with 4 bases of the junction left unmatched. The V gene's germline CDR1 is MGHRA and CDR2 YSYEKL. CDR3 region: CASSQDTGTSSYEQYF. CDR3 nucleotide sequence: TGCGCCAGCAGCCAAGATACCGGGACTAGCTCCTACGAGCAGTACTTC.

V is TRBV4-3 and J is TRBJ2-5, with D unresolved. In germline, CDR1 is LGHNA, CDR2 YSLEER. The ends were cut back, 4 bases at V and 5 bases at J, with 23 bases in the middle. This CDR3 has 17 residues. The CDR3 region is CASSRTTPTALGETQYF. CDR3 in DNA: TGCGCCAGCAGCCGGACCACCCCGACGGCTTTAGGGGAGACCCAGTACTTC.

The rearrangement joins TRBV7-9 to TRBJ2-3; TRBD2 aligns across 7 bases. V lost 5 bases and J lost 4; bases outside the gene matches: 15. The germline V gene encodes CDR1 SEHNR and CDR2 FQNEAQ (reference sequence). The CDR3 is 17 amino acids. The CDR3 is CASSPRRRERGADTQYF. Written as DNA, the CDR3 is TGTGCCAGCAGCCCCCGAAGGCGGGAGCGAGGTGCAGATACGCAGTATTTT. The whole variable domain, remainder taken from reference TRBV7-9 and TRBJ2-3, is DTGVSQNPRHKITKRGQNVTFRCDPISEHNRLYWYRQTLGQGPEFLTYFQNEAQLEKSRLLSDRFSAERPKGSFSTLEIQRTEQGDSAMYLCASSPRRRERGADTQYFGPGTRLTVL.

This clonotype was seen a few times. The chain recombines TRBV3-1 with TRBJ2-1, with 7 bases identical to TRBD1. The CDR3 loop spans 14 amino acids. The germline CDR1 and CDR2 sequences are LGHDT and YNNKEL (reference sequence). The junction had 5 bases not matched to a gene; V was cut back by 5 bases and J by 4 bases. The CDR3 sequence: CASSVRQGYNEQFF. The DNA of the CDR3 is TGTGCCAGCAGCGTCCGACAGGGATACAATGAGCAGTTCTTC.

In its sample, this clonotype was seen a few times. J is TRBJ2-1 and V is TRBV6-6; the D gene could be TRBD1 or TRBD2 (5 bases each). Germline-derived CDR1 and CDR2 are MNHNY and SVGAGI (reference sequence). This CDR3 comprises 11 residues. V gave up 7 bases and J gave up 5 bases, with 6 bases separating them. In DNA, the CDR3 is TGTGCCAGCATGGGGGACAATGAGCAGTTCTTC. Its translation: CASMGDNEQFF.